The 3 T cell receptor beta chains in this list originate from one sample, sequenced in a study of T cell responses to AZD1222 COVID-19 vaccine. TCRdb's table, derived via immunoSEQ multiplex PCR, lists solely in-frame clones and lacks some. The sample lists about 120,000 clones, 92% seen once, with around 15% in the top ten. This specimen was peripheral blood, taken on day 0 of AZD1222 vaccination. These receptors were collected from an adult in good health.

The chain carries TRBV7-9 and TRBJ2-7; TRBD2 might be the D (5 bases). Germline values: CDR1 SEHNR, CDR2 FQNEAQ (reference sequence). CDR3 length equals 11 residues. V shed 7 bases and J shed 2 bases, with 6 bases lying between them. DNA of the CDR3: TGTGCCAGCACCGGGACCTACGAGCAGTACTTC. Amino acid sequence: CASTGTYEQYF. The full variable domain, with the rest looked up from reference TRBV7-9 and TRBJ2-7, is DTGVSQNPRHKITKRGQNVTFRCDPISEHNRLYWYRQTLGQGPEFLTYFQNEAQLEKSRLLSDRFSAERPKGSFSTLEIQRTEQGDSAMYLCASTGTYEQYFGPGTRLTVT.

The J gene is TRBJ2-2, the V gene TRBV11-2, with 13 bases matching TRBD2. The V segment lost 4 bases and the J segment 3 bases; nucleotides outside the gene matches: 5. CDR3 length: 17 amino acids. Germline assignment: CDR1 SGHAT and CDR2 FQNNGV. The chain's CDR3 is CASSSWTSGRYTGELFF. The CDR3 DNA follows: TGTGCCAGCAGCTCTTGGACTAGCGGGAGATACACCGGGGAGCTGTTTTTT.

The V call is TRBV28, the J call TRBJ1-3; perhaps TRBD1 as D (5 bases). Per germline, CDR1 MDHEN and CDR2 SYDVKM. The V end lost 2 bases, the J end lost 0 bases, and 11 bases lay between the germline ends. CDR3 length equals 16 residues. For the CDR3, the DNA is TGTGCCAGCAGTTTAAGGCCAGGGATCTCTGGAAACACCATATATTTT. It yields the protein CASSLRPGISGNTIYF.